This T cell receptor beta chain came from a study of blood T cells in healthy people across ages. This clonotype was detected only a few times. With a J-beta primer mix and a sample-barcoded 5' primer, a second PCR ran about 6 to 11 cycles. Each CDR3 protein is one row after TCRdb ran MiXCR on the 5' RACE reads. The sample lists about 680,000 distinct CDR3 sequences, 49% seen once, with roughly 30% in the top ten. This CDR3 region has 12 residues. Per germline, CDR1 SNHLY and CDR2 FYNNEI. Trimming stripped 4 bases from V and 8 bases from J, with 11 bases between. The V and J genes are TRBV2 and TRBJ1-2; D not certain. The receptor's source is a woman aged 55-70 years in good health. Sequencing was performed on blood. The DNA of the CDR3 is TGTGCCAGCAGTGGGCCTGGTGGGGGCTACACCTTC. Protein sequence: CASSGPGGGYTF. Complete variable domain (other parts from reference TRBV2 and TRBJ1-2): EPEVTQTPSHQVTQMGQEVILRCVPISNHLYFYWYRQILGQKVEFLVSFYNNEISEKSEIFDDQFSVERPDGSNFTLKIRSTKLEDSAMYFCASSGPGGGYTFGSGTRLTVV.